This TCR beta chain was recovered during a study of beta chain features in type 1 diabetes. Expressed TCRB transcripts got sequenced, as all isolated RNA was reverse transcribed. Repertoires were generated with immunoSEQ multiplex PCR, while TCRdb's copy carries only in-frame clones and drops some. The table lists 120,000 to 150,000 clones, 48% of them singletons. This CDR3 spans 12 amino acids. Germline CDR1 reads ENHRY; CDR2 reads SYGVKD. J gave up 0 bases and V 8 bases, and 1 base lay outside the gene matches. This clone appeared a few times. V and J are TRBV10-3 and TRBJ2-7; TRBD1 matches 7 bases. Sequencing was carried out using Tregs from blood. The receptor was derived from a man younger than 35 in good health. CDR3 DNA: TGTGCCATCGGGACAGCCTCCTACGAGCAGTACTTC. This translates into CAIGTASYEQYF.